A single sample is the source of the 2 T cell receptor beta chains below, sequenced in a study of CD8 T cells in ankylosing spondylitis. TCRdb re-called the 5' RACE reads with MiXCR, one entry per CDR3 protein. Among 150,000 to 200,000 distinct CDR3 sequences listed, around 13% were seen once. Sequencing used blood, either unsorted or a sorted T cell fraction (not recorded which). The receptors shown here come from a female donor with ankylosing spondylitis or in good health (not recorded which).

This clonotype was counted many times. This rearrangement joins TRBV5-6 to TRBJ1-2, with TRBD1 identical over 7 bases. J lost 3 bases, V lost 6 bases, and 5 bases had no gene match. CDR3 size: 13 residues. Germline CDR1 is SGHDT and CDR2 is YYEEEE. Written as DNA, the CDR3 is TGTGCCAGCAAGATTACAGGGGACTATGGCTACACCTTC. This codes for CASKITGDYGYTF.

This clonotype was counted a few times. The rearrangement links TRBV12-3 or TRBV12-4 to TRBJ2-7, with a weak D call TRBD2 (7 bases). The length of the CDR3 is 14 residues. V gave up 7 bases and J gave up 4 bases, with 17 bases separating them. Here the CDR3 DNA reads TGTGCCAGCACCTGGGGAAGGGGGGGTTACGAGCAGTACTTC. Translating gives CASTWGRGGYEQYF.